This T cell receptor (beta chain) comes out of a study of blood T cell repertoires in COVID-19. The wider study: Sites across the United States, Italy and Spain contributed samples from acute and convalescent COVID-19.

As originally analysed: It was from reference gene primer amplification that nucleated cell counts were estimated. TCRdb's table, derived via immunoSEQ multiplex PCR, lists solely in-frame clones and lacks some. V, J and clone size derive from that table, while D and trimming were established from the DNA sequence. The table shows 55,000 to 80,000 clones, with roughly 75% occurring only once. CDR1 is LGHDT and CDR2 is YNNKEL in the germline V gene (reference sequence). The CDR3 is 15 amino acids. V was pared by 4 bases and J by 3 bases, with 15 bases between. Recruited during active infection, patients (from Seattle) were subsequently followed longitudinally.

The rearrangement joins TRBV3-1 (or the pseudogene TRBV3-2) to TRBJ1-2; D might be TRBD1 (6 bases). Input material: peripheral blood. The sequence came from a man aged 55 to 70 with COVID-19, enrolled during active disease. CDR3 sequence reads: CASSPSGTTHYGYTF. CDR3 bases: TGTGCCAGCAGCCCATCCGGGACAACTCACTATGGCTACACCTTC.